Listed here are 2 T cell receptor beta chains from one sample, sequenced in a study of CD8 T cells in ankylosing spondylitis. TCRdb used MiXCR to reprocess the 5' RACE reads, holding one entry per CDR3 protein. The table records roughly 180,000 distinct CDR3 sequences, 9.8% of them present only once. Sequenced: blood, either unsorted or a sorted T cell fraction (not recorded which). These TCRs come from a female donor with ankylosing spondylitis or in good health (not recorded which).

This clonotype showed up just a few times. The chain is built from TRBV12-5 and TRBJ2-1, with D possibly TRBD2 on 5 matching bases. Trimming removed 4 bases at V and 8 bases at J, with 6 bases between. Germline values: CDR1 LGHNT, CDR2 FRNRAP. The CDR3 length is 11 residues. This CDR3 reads CASGSSYEQFF. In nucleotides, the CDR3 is TGTGCTAGTGGTTCTAGCTATGAGCAGTTCTTC.

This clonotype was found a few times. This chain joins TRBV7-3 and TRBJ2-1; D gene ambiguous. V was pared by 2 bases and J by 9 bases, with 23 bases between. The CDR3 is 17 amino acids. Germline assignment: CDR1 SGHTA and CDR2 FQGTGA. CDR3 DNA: TGTGCCAGCAGCTTAGAAAACTCAGACGAGCCTCCTACTGAGCAGTTCTTC. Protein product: CASSLENSDEPPTEQFF.